Below are 8 T cell receptor beta chains sequenced from a single sample in a study of T cell changes during pregnancy in multiple sclerosis. Repertoires were generated with immunoSEQ multiplex PCR, while TCRdb's copy carries only in-frame clones and drops some. The top ten clones hold around 0.4% of a sample with about 38,000 clones, 85% to 95% of them seen once. This specimen was CD4+ T cells from peripheral blood mononuclear cells, taken after pregnancy. Receptors were obtained from a female donor in good health, enrolled as a control in a pregnancy study.

This rearrangement joins TRBV11-2 to TRBJ1-1; 7 nucleotides agree with TRBD1. J gave up 4 bases and V 1 base, and 15 bases lay outside the gene matches. CDR1 SGHAT and CDR2 FQNNGV come from the germline V gene. CDR3 length: 18 residues. The CDR3 DNA reads TGTGCCAGCAGCTTAGCAACCCGGACAGGTGGTTCTAGCACTGAAGCTTTCTTT. Amino acids: CASSLATRTGGSSTEAFF.

The chain combines TRBV5-1 with TRBJ2-1; TRBD2 might be the D (6 bases). The germline V gene has CDR1 SGHRS and CDR2 YFSETQ. The CDR3 totals 14 residues. Trimming shortened V by 3 bases and J by 5 bases, and 12 bases separated the two germline ends. The CDR3 loop is CASSSSGLNNEQFF. Written as DNA, the CDR3 is TGCGCCAGCAGCTCCAGCGGGCTCAACAATGAGCAGTTCTTC.

The rearrangement links TRBV18 to TRBJ2-1, with TRBD2 matching over 15 bases. The CDR3 has 17 amino acids. V lost 3 bases, J lost 6 bases, and 6 bases stayed unmatched. CDR1 and CDR2 (germline): KGHSH, LQKENI. The CDR3 protein is CASSPRTSGGAGNEQFF. DNA of the CDR3: TGTGCCAGCTCACCGAGGACTAGCGGGGGGGCTGGCAATGAGCAGTTCTTC.

The chain has TRBV7-6 and TRBJ2-7; tentative D call: TRBD2 (5 bases). Germline values: CDR1 SGHVS, CDR2 FNYEAQ. V was clipped by 6 bases and J by 1 base, with 13 bases between them. This CDR3 has 14 amino acids. The chain's CDR3 is CASSLASGSYEQYF. The CDR3 DNA reads as TGTGCCAGCAGTTTGGCGTCGGGATCCTACGAGCAGTACTTC.

The chain has TRBV7-6 and TRBJ2-7; 9 bases line up with TRBD1. The ends lost 5 bases at V and 2 bases at J; junction bases unmatched: 4. The CDR3 length is 14 residues. Germline values: CDR1 SGHVS, CDR2 FNYEAQ. The CDR3, as DNA: TGTGCCAGCAGCCAGGGACAGGGACCCTACGAGCAGTACTTC. Translation gives CASSQGQGPYEQYF.

V is TRBV12-5 and J is TRBJ1-4, with 10 positions matching TRBD1. Germline loops: CDR1 LGHNT, CDR2 FRNRAP. CDR3 length equals 18 residues. The V segment lost 0 bases and the J segment 8 bases; nucleotides outside the gene matches: 12. The CDR3 sequence is CASGLVVGQGIRGEKLFF. CDR3 nucleotides: TGTGCTAGTGGTTTGGTGGTGGGACAGGGGATTCGAGGCGAAAAACTGTTTTTT.

The rearrangement links TRBV5-6 to TRBJ2-6, with D tentatively TRBD2 (6 bases). This CDR3 has 14 amino acids. Looked up from germline, CDR1 is SGHDT and CDR2 is YYEEEE. Trimming took off 7 bases at V and 2 bases at J, with 10 bases between the two ends. DNA of the CDR3: TGTGCCAGCGGGCCGGGGGCTGGGGCCAACGTCCTGACTTTC. Amino acid sequence: CASGPGAGANVLTF.

This sequence joins TRBV29-1 and TRBJ2-1; TRBD2 aligns across 9 bases. In germline, CDR1 is SQVTM, CDR2 ANQGSEA. This CDR3 region has 14 residues. After removal of 6 bases from V and 9 bases from J, the junction contained 12 bases not matched to a gene. In nucleotides, the CDR3 is TGCAGCGTGCGGATCGCGGGGGGGCCGGGTGAGCAGTTCTTC. It translates to CSVRIAGGPGEQFF.